Below, 32 T cell receptor beta chains from the same sample are listed, as sequenced in a study of blood T cell repertoires in COVID-19. Here immunoSEQ multiplex PCR was the method, and the copy in TCRdb shows in-frame clones only, minus some. The sample contains 300,000 to 400,000 clones, around nine tenths of which appear only once. The source material was peripheral blood. The source of these receptors is a human donor in a cohort sampled during active COVID-19.

For this clone: The identical CDR3 is also encoded by other nucleotide sequences in the sample. The chain has TRBV6-5 and TRBJ2-1; no clear D gene. This CDR3 spans 15 amino acids. Trimming removed 0 bases from V and 1 base from J, with 7 bases in between. The germline V gene has CDR1 MNHEY and CDR2 SVGAGI. The CDR3 is CASSYSSRSYNEQFF. The CDR3 DNA is TGTGCCAGCAGTTACTCGTCCAGGTCCTACAATGAGCAGTTCTTC.

This chain uses TRBV6-1 with TRBJ2-2; 12 positions agree with TRBD2. The CDR3 extends over 18 amino acids. Germline loops: CDR1 MNHNS, CDR2 SASEGT. Germline trimming cut 3 bases from V and 3 bases from J; bases unmatched to any gene: 8. CDR3 nucleotide sequence: TGTGCCAGCAGTGATTGGGCTAGCGGGGGGGAGGACACCGGGGAGCTGTTTTTT. Protein product: CASSDWASGGEDTGELFF.

This clone occurred a few times. V and J are TRBV29-1 and TRBJ2-1; D call uncertain. Germline assignment: CDR1 SQVTM and CDR2 ANQGSEA. The CDR3 sequence is 10 residues long. V lost 7 bases, J lost 7 bases, and 8 bases lay in between. CDR3 nucleotides: TGCAGCGCCGCGCGGAATGAGCAGTTCTTC. Translated, it gives CSAARNEQFF.

This chain links TRBV19 with TRBJ2-3; 9 nucleotides match TRBD1. The CDR3 runs 16 residues. Trimming removed 0 bases from V and 5 bases from J; junction bases left unmatched: 6. Looked up from germline, CDR1 is LNHDA and CDR2 is SQIVND (reference sequence). CDR3 protein: CASSIEQGARVDTQYF. CDR3 bases: TGTGCCAGTAGTATAGAACAGGGGGCGCGTGTAGATACGCAGTATTTT.

The chain carries TRBV6-1 and TRBJ2-2, with 10 bases matching TRBD2. The CDR3 contains 14 residues. Unmatched junction bases numbered 6, after V lost 6 bases and J lost 8 bases. CDR1 and CDR2 from the germline V gene are MNHNS and SASEGT. This chain's CDR3 is CASRTGTSEGELFF. The CDR3 DNA sequence: TGTGCCAGCAGGACCGGGACTAGCGAAGGGGAGCTGTTTTTT.

The chain uses TRBV14 and TRBJ2-2, with a weak D call TRBD1 (5 bases). The length of the CDR3 is 13 residues. Germline CDR1 is SGHDN and CDR2 is FVKESK. The V gene lost 2 bases and the J gene lost 6 bases, with 7 bases spanning the gap. Here the CDR3 reads CASSQQGAGELFF. CDR3 sequence (DNA): TGTGCCAGCAGCCAACAGGGCGCCGGGGAGCTGTTTTTT.

This clone was seen once. The rearrangement links TRBV19 to TRBJ2-1; D is possibly TRBD2 (5 bases). Trimming pared 0 bases from V and 5 bases from J, leaving 20 bases between. The CDR3 has 18 amino acids. Germline CDR1 reads LNHDA; CDR2 reads SQIVND (reference sequence). In nucleotides, the CDR3 is TGTGCCAGTAGTATAGATAGGCGGGTCGAAGCGACCAACAATGAGCAGTTCTTC. It is translated as CASSIDRRVEATNNEQFF.

The V gene is TRBV12-3 or TRBV12-4, the J gene TRBJ2-1, with D possibly matching TRBD1 (6 bases). The CDR3 runs 11 residues. V lost 3 bases to trimming and J lost 13 bases, with 10 bases between them. The CDR3 here is CASSLGASQFF. CDR3 DNA sequence: TGTGCCAGCAGTTTGGGGGCTTCACAGTTCTTC.

The CDR3 sequence is CASSLYRDRTNEKLFF. The CDR3 region has the DNA TGTGCCAGCAGCTTATACCGGGACAGAACTAATGAAAAACTGTTTTTT. The chain links TRBV5-6 to TRBJ1-4, with 7 nucleotides matching TRBD1. Per the germline V gene, CDR1 is SGHDT and CDR2 is YYEEEE. There are 16 residues in the CDR3. V shed 2 bases, J shed 1 base, and the junction held 5 bases outside the gene matches.

The chain combines TRBV6-6 with TRBJ2-7; D remains unclear. V was cut by 7 bases and J by 0 bases, with 13 bases left in between. The length of the CDR3 is 14 residues. Germline V gene data show CDR1 as MNHNY and CDR2 as SVGAGI (reference sequence). The CDR3 protein is CASTQSLYSYEQYF. The CDR3 nucleotides read TGTGCCAGCACACAGTCTCTGTACTCCTACGAGCAGTACTTC.

This clone turned up a few times. The chain has TRBV27 and TRBJ2-3; weak D call: TRBD2 (5 bases). Per germline, CDR1 MNHEY and CDR2 SMNVEV (reference sequence). The CDR3 has 15 amino acids. The V end was cut by 5 bases, the J end by 3 bases, with 15 bases between. The CDR3 region has the DNA TGTGCCAGCAGTCCCGGGGTATCCTTTACAGATACGCAGTATTTT. Translating gives CASSPGVSFTDTQYF.

The chain joins TRBV11-2 to TRBJ1-2; possibly TRBD1 for D (6 bases). V lost 4 bases, J lost 8 bases, and 14 bases lay in between. CDR1 SGHAT and CDR2 FQNNGV come from the germline V gene. The CDR3 is 13 amino acids. This chain's CDR3 is CASSSTGSFGYTF. The CDR3 nucleotides read TGTGCCAGCAGCTCGACAGGTAGTTTCGGCTACACCTTC.

A remark on this clone: Relative to the germline gene, one junction end is altered; a read error may explain this. The chain has TRBV29-1 and TRBJ1-1; D might be TRBD1 (6 bases). Germline CDR1 reads SQVTM; CDR2 reads ANQGSEA. The CDR3 contains 12 residues. In nucleotides, the CDR3 is TGCAGCGTTAAAGAGACAGGAACTGAAGCTTTCTTT. This codes for CSVKETGTEAFF.

Remarks on this clone: Other DNA sequences in this specimen translate into the identical CDR3. This chain joins TRBV19 and TRBJ1-5, with 9 nucleotides matching TRBD1. The germline gives CDR1 LNHDA, CDR2 SQIVND (reference sequence). With V trimmed by 9 bases and J by 3 bases, 3 bases remained unmatched. This CDR3 contains 13 residues. CDR3 protein: CASRDRANQPQHF. The CDR3 DNA reads TGTGCCAGCCGGGACAGGGCCAATCAGCCCCAGCATTTT.

The chain is built from TRBV10-3 and TRBJ2-3; 7 nucleotides line up with TRBD2. V was clipped by 3 bases and J by 3 bases; unmatched bases: 6. This CDR3 contains 15 residues. Germline values: CDR1 ENHRY, CDR2 SYGVKD. CDR3 loop: CAISEGREVTDTQYF. CDR3 bases: TGTGCCATCAGTGAAGGACGGGAGGTGACAGATACGCAGTATTTT.

V is TRBV19 and J is TRBJ1-2, with D tentatively TRBD1 (6 bases). The germline gives CDR1 LNHDA, CDR2 SQIVND (reference sequence). V gave up 3 bases and J gave up 3 bases, with 11 bases separating them. The CDR3 is 14 residues long. This CDR3 reads CASSMYAGDYGYTF. CDR3 bases: TGTGCCAGTAGTATGTATGCAGGGGACTATGGCTACACCTTC.

The V call is TRBV5-6, the J call TRBJ2-1; possibly TRBD1 for D (5 bases). The germline V gene has CDR1 SGHDT and CDR2 YYEEEE. The CDR3 totals 13 residues. Between the trimmed V and J ends, which lost 4 bases and 5 bases, there was a span of 10 bases. DNA for the CDR3: TGTGCCAGCAGCCTGGACATCGACAATGAGCAGTTCTTC. Protein sequence: CASSLDIDNEQFF.

The chain uses TRBV2 and TRBJ2-2, with no clear D. V was cut by 6 bases and J by 0 bases, with 8 bases left in between. Germline V gives CDR1 SNHLY, CDR2 FYNNEI. The CDR3 has 14 amino acids. CDR3 loop: CASRNRANTGELFF. Here the CDR3 DNA reads TGTGCCAGCAGGAACAGAGCGAACACCGGGGAGCTGTTTTTT. Filled out from reference TRBV2 and TRBJ2-2, the complete variable domain reads EPEVTQTPSHQVTQMGQEVILRCVPISNHLYFYWYRQILGQKVEFLVSFYNNEISEKSEIFDDQFSVERPDGSNFTLKIRSTKLEDSAMYFCASRNRANTGELFFGEGSRLTVL.

V gene TRBV5-1 combines with J gene TRBJ2-1; TRBD2 agrees at 8 bases. This CDR3 region has 15 residues. CDR1 and CDR2 (germline): SGHRS, YFSETQ. V gave up 1 base and J gave up 10 bases; unmatched junction bases: 10. The CDR3 DNA reads as TGCGCCAGCAGCTTGATACGACTAGCGTCTCAGGAGCAGTTCTTC. Translation gives CASSLIRLASQEQFF.

The rearrangement uses TRBV5-6 and TRBJ2-7, with a possible D match to TRBD2 (6 bases). This CDR3 has 15 residues. The germline CDR1 and CDR2 sequences are SGHDT and YYEEEE. The V gene lost 0 bases and the J gene lost 5 bases, with 15 bases spanning the gap. CDR3 DNA: TGTGCCAGCAGCTTGGTGCCAGGGAGGTTCAACGAGCAGTACTTC. Translating it yields CASSLVPGRFNEQYF.

This sequence joins TRBV28 and TRBJ1-2; 9 nucleotides align to TRBD1. The J segment lost 3 bases and the V segment lost 6 bases, leaving 8 bases of the junction unmatched. CDR3 length: 15 residues. From germline, CDR1 is MDHEN and CDR2 SYDVKM. The CDR3 is CASRETGGEDYGYTF. DNA for the CDR3: TGTGCCAGCAGGGAAACAGGGGGCGAGGACTATGGCTACACCTTC.

The J gene is TRBJ1-2, the V gene TRBV7-2; D not resolved. V was pared by 4 bases and J by 6 bases, with 12 bases between. The CDR3 extends over 13 amino acids. CDR1 and CDR2 from the germline V gene are SGHTA and FQGNSA. CDR3 in DNA: TGTGCCAGCAGCTCTAAAGGCGGCGATGGCTACACCTTC. It codes for CASSSKGGDGYTF.

The chain recombines TRBV5-1 with TRBJ2-1; 10 bases match TRBD1. This CDR3 region has 13 residues. With 4 bases clipped from V and 8 bases from J, the junction kept 3 bases outside the gene matches. Germline loops: CDR1 SGHRS, CDR2 YFSETQ. As DNA, the CDR3 is TGCGCCAGCAGCGCCGGGACAGGGGATGAGCAGTTCTTC. Encoded protein: CASSAGTGDEQFF.

The chain is built from TRBV28 and TRBJ2-7, with 7 bases aligning to TRBD1. The CDR3 length is 14 residues. Germline trimming cut 4 bases from V and 3 bases from J; bases unmatched to any gene: 6. From germline, CDR1 is MDHEN and CDR2 SYDVKM. CDR3 DNA sequence: TGTGCCAGCAGTTGGAGACAGGGCAACTACGAGCAGTACTTC. Protein sequence: CASSWRQGNYEQYF.

For this clone: One end of the junction fails to match germline, which may point to a read error. J is TRBJ1-1 and V is TRBV7-7; 9 bases agree with TRBD1. The CDR3 spans 17 residues. Germline CDR1 and CDR2: SSHAT and FNYEAQ (reference sequence). CDR3 bases: TGTGCTAGCAGCTCGGGACGACAGGGGGTTCTGAACACTGAAGCTTTCTTT. Amino acids: CASSSGRQGVLNTEAFF. Full variable domain (outside the CDR3, taken from reference TRBV7-7 and TRBJ1-1): GAGVSQSPRYKVTKRGQDVTLRCDPISSHATLYWYQQALGQGPEFLTYFNYEAQPDKSGLPSDRFSAERPEGSISTLTIQRTEQRDSAMYRCASSSGRQGVLNTEAFFGQGTRLTVV.

V usage is TRBV5-1 and J usage is TRBJ2-3, with TRBD1 identical over 8 bases. Germline V gives CDR1 SGHRS, CDR2 YFSETQ. V lost 4 bases, J lost 3 bases, and 7 bases stayed unmatched. The CDR3 is made up of 15 amino acids. CDR3 DNA: TGCGCCAGCAGCAGATCGCAGGGGGCGACAGATACGCAGTATTTT. Protein sequence: CASSRSQGATDTQYF. Full variable domain (missing parts from reference TRBV5-1 and TRBJ2-3): KAGVTQTPRYLIKTRGQQVTLSCSPISGHRSVSWYQQTPGQGLQFLFEYFSETQRNKGNFPGRFSGRQFSNSRSEMNVSTLELGDSALYLCASSRSQGATDTQYFGPGTRLTVL.

This chain connects TRBV3-1 (or the pseudogene TRBV3-2) to TRBJ2-7, with D possibly being TRBD1 (5 bases). CDR1 and CDR2 from the germline V gene are LGHDT and YNNKEL (reference sequence). CDR3 size: 13 residues. V was pared by 1 base and J by 6 bases, with 10 bases between. The CDR3 DNA follows: TGTGCCAGCAGCCAAGTTAGGGGAAGCGAGCAGTACTTC. Translated, it gives CASSQVRGSEQYF.

This chain joins TRBV7-9 and TRBJ1-1; D call uncertain. The V gene lost 5 bases and the J gene lost 7 bases, with 14 bases spanning the gap. The CDR3 contains 13 residues. CDR1 and CDR2 from the germline V gene are SEHNR and FQNEAQ (reference sequence). The CDR3 DNA sequence: TGTGCCAGCAGCAAACCCAAACCTATTGAAGCTTTCTTT. Encoded protein: CASSKPKPIEAFF.

The chain couples TRBV7-9 to TRBJ2-7, with a tentative D call TRBD1 (5 bases). The germline V gene has CDR1 SEHNR and CDR2 FQNEAQ (reference sequence). V lost 4 bases, J lost 5 bases, and 18 bases lay in between. The CDR3 runs to 15 residues. CDR3 nucleotides: TGTGCCAGCAGCTCAGACGAACAGGTTTCCCACGAGCAGTACTTC. It translates to CASSSDEQVSHEQYF.

This chain uses TRBV11-1 with TRBJ2-1, with 8 bases matching TRBD1. J was trimmed by 1 base and V by 6 bases; bases with no gene match: 5. Looked up from germline, CDR1 is SGHAT and CDR2 is FQDESV (reference sequence). The CDR3 has 15 amino acids. CDR3 region: CASSFTGGSYNEQFF. CDR3 coding DNA: TGTGCCAGCAGTTTTACAGGGGGTTCCTACAATGAGCAGTTCTTC.

The chain links TRBV11-2 to TRBJ2-1, with 12 nucleotides matching TRBD2. This CDR3 contains 19 residues. Unmatched junction bases numbered 16, after V lost 0 bases and J lost 10 bases. CDR1 SGHAT and CDR2 FQNNGV come from the germline V gene. The CDR3 loop is CASSLDILAGGQKEDEQFF. DNA for the CDR3: TGTGCCAGCAGCTTAGATATTCTAGCGGGGGGGCAAAAGGAGGACGAGCAGTTCTTC. The variable domain in full, completed from reference TRBV11-2 and TRBJ2-1, reads EAGVAQSPRYKIIEKRQSVAFWCNPISGHATLYWYQQILGQGPKLLIQFQNNGVVDDSQLPKDRFSAERLKGVDSTLKIQPAKLEDSAVYLCASSLDILAGGQKEDEQFFGPGTRLTVL.

This chain joins TRBV7-3 and TRBJ2-2, with 9 bases fitting TRBD1. CDR1 and CDR2 (germline): SGHTA, FQGTGA. The CDR3 loop spans 14 amino acids. Germline trimming cut 2 bases from V and 13 bases from J; bases unmatched to any gene: 8. This chain's CDR3 is CASSLSPGQGGLFF. The CDR3 nucleotides are TGTGCCAGCAGCTTATCACCGGGACAGGGAGGGCTGTTTTTT.